The rows below give T cell receptor beta chains drawn from one sample of a study of shared T cell receptors in the human thymus. The data were produced by immunoSEQ multiplex PCR, yet TCRdb's version contains in-frame clones alone and is incomplete. This sample has hundreds of thousands of clones; around 89% occur once, and the top ten carry 0.01%. Separately, the same data were catalogued under a study of human thymus T cells.

The sequencing input was thymocytes. The receptors here all came from a boy under two years old with a congenital heart defect. The CDR3 runs from the conserved cysteine through the conserved F or W. The order of the fields is J gene, V gene, clone size, D gene, CDR3 protein, CDR3 DNA. A D gene is named only where the DNA matches it firmly. A clone size is listed for some rows: how often the clone was seen (once, few, many), or a class if it is expanded.

TRBJ2-5	TRBV12-5	NA	NA	CASGLSTPKETQYF	TGTGCTAGTGGCCTTAGCACCCCCAAAGAGACCCAGTACTTC
TRBJ1-1	TRBV5-6	NA	NA	CASSPSEDDTEAFF	TGTGCCAGCAGCCCGTCAGAGGATGACACTGAAGCTTTCTTT
TRBJ1-2	TRBV5-1	NA	TRBD1	CASSLDGQGLEGGSNYGYTF	TGCGCCAGCAGCTTGGATGGACAGGGCTTGGAGGGGGGATCTAACTATGGCTACACCTTC
TRBJ2-5	TRBV9	NA	NA	CASSVDNWLYQETQYF	TGTGCCAGCAGCGTAGATAACTGGTTGTACCAAGAGACCCAGTACTTC
TRBJ1-1	TRBV4-1	few	TRBD1	CASSQGAGGRMNTEAFF	TGCGCCAGCAGCCAAGGGGCAGGGGGCCGGATGAACACTGAAGCTTTCTTT
TRBJ1-5	TRBV28	NA	NA	CASSLAGSRNQPQHF	TGTGCCAGCAGTTTAGCAGGGTCGCGCAATCAGCCCCAGCATTTT
TRBJ2-2	TRBV15	once	TRBD2	CATSTHPPLAGGTGELFF	TGTGCCACCAGCACCCACCCCCCACTAGCGGGAGGTACCGGGGAGCTGTTTTTT
TRBJ2-7	TRBV7-3	NA	TRBD2	CASSQREGGYEQYF	TGTGCCAGCAGCCAGCGGGAGGGGGGCTACGAGCAGTACTTC
TRBJ2-1	TRBV27	NA	NA	CASSSIGWGRSNEQFF	TGTGCCAGCAGTTCCATAGGTTGGGGGCGCAGTAATGAGCAGTTCTTC
TRBJ2-7	TRBV19	NA	NA	CASATSTDYEQYF	TGTGCCAGTGCTACTAGCACAGACTACGAGCAGTACTTC
TRBJ1-2	TRBV6-1	NA	NA	CASRQGNYGYTF	TGTGCCAGCAGACAGGGTAACTATGGCTACACCTTC
TRBJ2-3	TRBV9	NA	NA	CASSVVRSEADTQYF	TGTGCCAGCAGCGTAGTTAGGTCGGAGGCAGATACGCAGTATTTT
TRBJ2-7	TRBV4-3	NA	TRBD2	CASSQKREGNSYEQYF	TGCGCCAGCAGCCAGAAGCGGGAGGGTAACTCCTACGAGCAGTACTTC
TRBJ2-7	TRBV2	NA	TRBD1	CASSEPPGQGGALYEQYF	TGTGCCAGCAGTGAACCCCCGGGACAGGGAGGCGCACTTTACGAGCAGTACTTC